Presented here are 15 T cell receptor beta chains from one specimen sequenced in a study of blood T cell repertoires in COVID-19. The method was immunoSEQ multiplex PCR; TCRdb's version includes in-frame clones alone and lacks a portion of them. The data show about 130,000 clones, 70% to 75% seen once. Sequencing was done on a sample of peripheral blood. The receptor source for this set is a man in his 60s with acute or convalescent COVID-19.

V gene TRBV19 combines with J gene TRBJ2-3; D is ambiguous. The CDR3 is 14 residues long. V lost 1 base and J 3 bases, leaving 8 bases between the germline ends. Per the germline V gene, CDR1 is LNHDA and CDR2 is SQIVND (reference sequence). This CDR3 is CASSIGPETDTQYF. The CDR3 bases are TGTGCCAGTAGTATAGGGCCAGAAACAGATACGCAGTATTTT.

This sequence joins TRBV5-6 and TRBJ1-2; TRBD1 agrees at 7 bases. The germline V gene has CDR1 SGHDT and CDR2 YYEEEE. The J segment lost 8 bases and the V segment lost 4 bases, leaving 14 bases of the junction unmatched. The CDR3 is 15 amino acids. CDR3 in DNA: TGTGCCAGCAGCCGAGTGGACAGGCCCTATGTCGGCTACACCTTC. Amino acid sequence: CASSRVDRPYVGYTF.

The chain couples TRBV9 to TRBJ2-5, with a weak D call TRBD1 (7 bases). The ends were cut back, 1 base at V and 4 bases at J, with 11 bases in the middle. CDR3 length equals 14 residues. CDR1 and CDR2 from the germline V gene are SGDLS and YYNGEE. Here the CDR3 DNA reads TGTGCCAGCAGCGTACACCAGGGGGGAGAGACCCAGTACTTC. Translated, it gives CASSVHQGGETQYF.

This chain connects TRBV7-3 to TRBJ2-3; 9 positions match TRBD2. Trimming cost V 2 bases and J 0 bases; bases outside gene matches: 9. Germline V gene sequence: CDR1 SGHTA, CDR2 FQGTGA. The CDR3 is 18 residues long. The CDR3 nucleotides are TGTGCCAGCAGCTTACAAACCGGCCTAGCGGGGAGCACAGATACGCAGTATTTT. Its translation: CASSLQTGLAGSTDTQYF.

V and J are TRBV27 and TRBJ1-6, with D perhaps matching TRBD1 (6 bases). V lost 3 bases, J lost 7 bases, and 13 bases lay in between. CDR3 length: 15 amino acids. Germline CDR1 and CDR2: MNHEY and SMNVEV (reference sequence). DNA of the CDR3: TGTGCCAGCAGTTTGAGGGGGTCACTGAATTCACCCCTCCACTTT. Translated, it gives CASSLRGSLNSPLHF.

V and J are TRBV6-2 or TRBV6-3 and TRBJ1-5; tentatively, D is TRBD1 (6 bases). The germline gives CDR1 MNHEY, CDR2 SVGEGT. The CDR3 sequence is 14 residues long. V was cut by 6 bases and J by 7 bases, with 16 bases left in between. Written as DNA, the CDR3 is TGTGCCAGCAGCCCTACAGGGTATGCGCAGCCCCAGCATTTT. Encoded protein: CASSPTGYAQPQHF.

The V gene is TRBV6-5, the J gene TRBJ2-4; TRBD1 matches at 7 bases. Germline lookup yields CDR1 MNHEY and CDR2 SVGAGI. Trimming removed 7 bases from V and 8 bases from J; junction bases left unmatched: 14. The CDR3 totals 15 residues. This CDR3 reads CASNPPGTGADIQYF. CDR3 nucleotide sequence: TGTGCCAGCAACCCCCCTGGAACAGGGGCAGACATTCAGTACTTC.

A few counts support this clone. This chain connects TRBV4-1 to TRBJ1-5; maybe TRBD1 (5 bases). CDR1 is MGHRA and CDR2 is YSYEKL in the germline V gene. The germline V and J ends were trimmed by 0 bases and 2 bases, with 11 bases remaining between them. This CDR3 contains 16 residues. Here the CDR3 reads CASSQDGGFGNQPQHF. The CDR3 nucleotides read TGCGCCAGCAGCCAAGATGGGGGGTTCGGCAATCAGCCCCAGCATTTT.

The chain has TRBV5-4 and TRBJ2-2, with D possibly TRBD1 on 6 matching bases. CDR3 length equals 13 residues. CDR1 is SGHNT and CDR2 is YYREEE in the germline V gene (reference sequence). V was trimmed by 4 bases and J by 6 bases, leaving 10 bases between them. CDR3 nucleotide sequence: TGTGCCAGCAGCACCAGGACAGCCGGGGAGCTGTTTTTT. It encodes CASSTRTAGELFF.

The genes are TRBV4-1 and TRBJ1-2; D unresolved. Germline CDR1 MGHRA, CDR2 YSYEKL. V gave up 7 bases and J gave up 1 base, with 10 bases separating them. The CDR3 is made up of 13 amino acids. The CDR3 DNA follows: TGCGCCAGCACCAACGGAGTTAACTATGGCTACACCTTC. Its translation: CASTNGVNYGYTF.

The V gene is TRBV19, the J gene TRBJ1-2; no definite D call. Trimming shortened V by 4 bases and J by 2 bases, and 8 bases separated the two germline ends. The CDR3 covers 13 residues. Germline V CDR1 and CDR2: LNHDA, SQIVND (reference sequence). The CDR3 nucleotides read TGTGCCAGTAGTAAGTCCCAGAACTATGGCTACACCTTC. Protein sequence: CASSKSQNYGYTF.

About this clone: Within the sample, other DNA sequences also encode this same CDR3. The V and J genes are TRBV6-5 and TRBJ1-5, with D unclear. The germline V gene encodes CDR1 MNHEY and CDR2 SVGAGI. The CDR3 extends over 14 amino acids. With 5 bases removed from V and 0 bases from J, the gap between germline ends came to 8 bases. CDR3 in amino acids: CASSRGGSNQPQHF. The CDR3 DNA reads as TGTGCCAGCAGTCGCGGAGGTAGCAATCAGCCCCAGCATTTT.

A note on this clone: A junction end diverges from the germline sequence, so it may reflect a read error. The CDR3 nucleotides read TGTGCCAGCAGTGAGCGGGAAGGTGTGTCCTTC. Amino acids: CASSEREGVSF. The chain uses TRBV2 and TRBJ1-2; D gene ambiguous. The CDR3 covers 11 residues. The germline CDR1 and CDR2 sequences are SNHLY and FYNNEI.

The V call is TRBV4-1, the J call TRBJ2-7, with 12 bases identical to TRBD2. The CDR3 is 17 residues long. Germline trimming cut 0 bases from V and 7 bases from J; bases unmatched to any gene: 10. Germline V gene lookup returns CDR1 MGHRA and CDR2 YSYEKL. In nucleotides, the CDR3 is TGCGCCAGCAGCCAAGACCCGGGTCTAGCGGGAGGGGGGGAGCAGTACTTC. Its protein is CASSQDPGLAGGGEQYF.

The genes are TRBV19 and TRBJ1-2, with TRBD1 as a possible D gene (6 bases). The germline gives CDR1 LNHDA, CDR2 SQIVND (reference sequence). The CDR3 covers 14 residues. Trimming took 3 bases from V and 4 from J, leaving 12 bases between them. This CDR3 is CASSIVRGIYGYTF. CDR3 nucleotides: TGTGCCAGTAGTATCGTCAGGGGAATCTATGGCTACACCTTC.